This T cell receptor beta chain was found in a study of cytomegalovirus exposure and HLA in healthy donors. The study, taken as a whole, reports: The majority of TCR sequences were rare, yet some public TCRs appeared in many donors. In vitro work confirmed that three CMV-associated chains recognize CMV antigens. More clonal expansion characterized HLA-associated TCR beta chains than equally common others in a later analysis. A later analysis revealed that TCR association rates differed between HLA loci, peaking at DRB1 and bottoming out at HLA-C.

Germline V gives CDR1 LNHDA, CDR2 SQIVND (reference sequence). This CDR3 has 14 residues. Trimming took 1 base from V and 1 from J, leaving 5 bases between them. Concerning this clone: What it recognizes is unknown.

This PCR relied on a set of 60 Vbeta primers and 13 Jbeta primers. Here immunoSEQ multiplex PCR was the method, and the copy in TCRdb shows in-frame clones only, minus some. The sample consists of under 100,000 clones, 65% to 80% of them appearing once. This receptor was identified in a human donor in good health. The rearrangement links TRBV19 to TRBJ1-5; possible D gene TRBD1, 5 bases. Specimen: PBMCs. This CDR3 is CASSIGQSNQPQHF. In DNA, the CDR3 is TGTGCCAGTAGTATAGGACAGAGCAATCAGCCCCAGCATTTT.